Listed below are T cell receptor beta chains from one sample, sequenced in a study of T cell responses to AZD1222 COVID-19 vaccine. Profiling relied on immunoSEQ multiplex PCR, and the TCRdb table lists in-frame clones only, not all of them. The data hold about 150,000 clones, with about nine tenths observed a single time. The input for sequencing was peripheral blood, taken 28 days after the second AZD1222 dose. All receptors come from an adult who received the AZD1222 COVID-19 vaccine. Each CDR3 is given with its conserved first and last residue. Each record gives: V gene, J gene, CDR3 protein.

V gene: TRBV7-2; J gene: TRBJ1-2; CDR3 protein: CASSLAPRQGGYTF
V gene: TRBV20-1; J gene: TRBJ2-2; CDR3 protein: CSASVTSGSIGELFF
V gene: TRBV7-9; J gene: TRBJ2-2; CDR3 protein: CASSLGTVNTGELFF
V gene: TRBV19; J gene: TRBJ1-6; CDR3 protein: CASSILGPSDSPLHF
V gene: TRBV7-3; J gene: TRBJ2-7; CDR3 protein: CASSLNPGQLSYYEQYF
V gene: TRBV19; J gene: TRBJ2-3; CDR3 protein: CASSLSDTQYF
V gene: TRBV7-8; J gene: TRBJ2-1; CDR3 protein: CASSLAVGSTPYNEQFF
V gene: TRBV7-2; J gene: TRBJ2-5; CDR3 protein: CASSYDRGVKTQYF
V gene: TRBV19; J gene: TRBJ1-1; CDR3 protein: CASSQIRTGANTEAFF
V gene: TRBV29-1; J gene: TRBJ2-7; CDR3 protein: CSVPGTYEQYF
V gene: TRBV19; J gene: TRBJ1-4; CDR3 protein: CASADWGFREKLFF
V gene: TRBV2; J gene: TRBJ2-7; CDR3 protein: CASGQGRYEQYF
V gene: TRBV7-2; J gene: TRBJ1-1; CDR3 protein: CASSFDNTGASVGAFF
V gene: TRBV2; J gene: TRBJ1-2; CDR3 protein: CASRDRDYGYTF
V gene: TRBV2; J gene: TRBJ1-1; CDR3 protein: CASSGDRNTEAFF
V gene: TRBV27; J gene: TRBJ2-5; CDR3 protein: CASSLLGSLAGGVETQYF
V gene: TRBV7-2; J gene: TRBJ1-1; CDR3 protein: CASSLARQTTEAFF
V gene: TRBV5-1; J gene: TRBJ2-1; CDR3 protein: CASRQGGGYNEQFF
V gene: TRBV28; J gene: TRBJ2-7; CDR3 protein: CASSSRGQGSIEQYF
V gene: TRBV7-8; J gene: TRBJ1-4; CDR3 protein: CASSLAIDWGFTNEKLFF
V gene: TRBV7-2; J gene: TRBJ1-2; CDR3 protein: CASSLGFPGNANYGYTF
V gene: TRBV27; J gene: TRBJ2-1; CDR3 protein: CATPGDRCYPSYNEQFF
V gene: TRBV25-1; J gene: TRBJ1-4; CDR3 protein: CASSEYRANEKLFF
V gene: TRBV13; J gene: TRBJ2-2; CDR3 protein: CASQLTDEKNTGELFF
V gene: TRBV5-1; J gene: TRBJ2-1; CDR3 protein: CASSLDLLAGSYNEQFF
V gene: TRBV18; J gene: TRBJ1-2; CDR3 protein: CASSTQGGTFNGYTF
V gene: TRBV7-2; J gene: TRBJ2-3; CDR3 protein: CASSLWTSSDTQYF
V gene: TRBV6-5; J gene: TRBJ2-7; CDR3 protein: CASSKLGDDSEQYF
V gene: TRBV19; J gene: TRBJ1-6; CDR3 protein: CASKTGGSYNSPLHF
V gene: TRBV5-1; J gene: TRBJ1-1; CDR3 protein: CASSPGGGSNTEAFF
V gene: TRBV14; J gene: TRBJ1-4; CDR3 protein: CASSPMTGGTNEKLFF
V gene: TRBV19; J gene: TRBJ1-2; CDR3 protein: CASTARRDRYGYTF
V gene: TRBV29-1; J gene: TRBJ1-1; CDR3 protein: CSVEGAEAFF